A selection of T cell receptor beta chains follows, all from one sample in a study of tumor-infiltrating lymphocytes in primary liver carcinoma. MiXCR was run by TCRdb on the multiplex PCR reads, yielding one entry per CDR3 protein. The repertoire has fewer than 400,000 distinct CDR3 sequences, about 50% of them found once; the top ten carry about a sixth. The sample was peripheral blood. The receptors here all came from a woman aged 30 to 39 with primary liver carcinoma and hepatitis B virus infection. Each CDR3 is given with its conserved first and last residue. Fields, in order: J gene, clone size, D gene, V gene, CDR3 length, CDR3 DNA, CDR3 protein. A D gene is named only where the DNA matches it firmly. Clone size is stated in some rows and not others, as once, few, many or a class when expanded.

>TRBJ1-3|once|TRBD1|TRBV12-3/TRBV12-4|13
TGTGCCAGCAGACCCAGACAGGGAGGCACCATATATTTT
CASRPRQGGTIYF
>TRBJ2-3|-|-|TRBV5-1|13
TGCGCCAGCAGATATACGTCGACAGATACGCAGTATTTT
CASRYTSTDTQYF
>TRBJ1-3|few|-|TRBV12-3/TRBV12-4|15
TGTGCCAGCAGTTTAGCCCCGGGTTCTGGAAACACCATATATTTT
CASSLAPGSGNTIYF
>TRBJ1-5|-|-|TRBV6-9|15
TGTGCCAGCAGTCCCCCCGGGGGGGTTCATCAGCCCCAGCATTTT
CASSPPGGVHQPQHF
>TRBJ2-1|few|-|TRBV4-1|15
TGCGCCAGCAGCCAAGGGACTTCCTCCTACAATGAGCAGTTCTTC
CASSQGTSSYNEQFF
>TRBJ2-1|many|TRBD2|TRBV5-5|16
TGTGCCAGCAGCTTGCGGCGGGAGGGTACCTACAATGAGCAGTTCTTC
CASSLRREGTYNEQFF
>TRBJ1-5|-|-|TRBV10-3|15
TGTGCCATCACTGTGACGGGGCAGGGATCACAGCCCCAGCATTTT
CAITVTGQGSQPQHF
>TRBJ2-1|many|TRBD2|TRBV6-5|18
TGTGCCAGCAGTTATCGCGCCAGGGCCCTAGCGGCCTACAATGAGCAGTTCTTC
CASSYRARALAAYNEQFF
>TRBJ2-5|many|-|TRBV29-1|16
TGCAGCGTTGAATTACCGACAGGGGCCTCGGGGGGGACCCAGTACTTC
CSVELPTGASGGTQYF
>TRBJ1-1|-|-|TRBV12-3/TRBV12-4|14
TGTGCCAGCGGTTTCGGGGGGCGAAGGACTGAAGCTTTCTTT
CASGFGGRRTEAFF
>TRBJ2-1|once|TRBD2|TRBV12-3/TRBV12-4|16
TGTGCCAGCAGTTTTCCGGCGGGAGTCCCCTACAATGAGCAGTTCTTC
CASSFPAGVPYNEQFF
>TRBJ2-1|-|-|TRBV12-3/TRBV12-4|16
TGTGCCAGCAGTTTACTTCAGGGATACTCCTACAATGAGCAGTTCTTC
CASSLLQGYSYNEQFF
>TRBJ2-5|many|-|TRBV29-1|13
TGCAGCCCCGTAACGGGAGACCCGGAGACCCAGTACTTC
CSPVTGDPETQYF
>TRBJ1-2|-|-|TRBV5-6|15
TGTGCCAGCAGGCCCTACAGAACCCTAAACTATGGCTACACCTTC
CASRPYRTLNYGYTF
>TRBJ2-3|-|-|TRBV28|12
TGTGCCAGCTCTACGGGCATAGATACGCAGTATTTT
CASSTGIDTQYF
>TRBJ1-4|-|-|TRBV10-3|14
TGTGCCATCAGTGAGGGGCAGTCTACCGAAAAACTGTTTTTT
CAISEGQSTEKLFF
>TRBJ2-1|-|-|TRBV11-3|14
TGTGCCACCAGCTTAGACGGTGGGTATAATGAGCAGTTCTTC
CATSLDGGYNEQFF
>TRBJ2-3|-|TRBD2|TRBV11-2|17
TGTGCCAGCAGCTCCCTATGGACTAGCGGGACCACAGATACGCAGTATTTT
CASSSLWTSGTTDTQYF
>TRBJ2-7|many|-|TRBV12-3/TRBV12-4|13
TGTGCCAGCAGTTTACGATGGGGCTACGAGCAGTACTTC
CASSLRWGYEQYF
>TRBJ1-2|many|-|TRBV29-1|11
TGCAGCGTTGGAACTTCGTCCGGCTACACCTTC
CSVGTSSGYTF
>TRBJ2-3|-|TRBD2|TRBV6-5|18
TGTGCCAGCAGTTACTCTTGGGTAGCGGGAAGGAGCACAAATACGCAGTATTTT
CASSYSWVAGRSTNTQYF
>TRBJ2-7|-|TRBD2|TRBV12-3/TRBV12-4|14
TGTGTCAGCACTCCGGGACTAGCGGGTTACGAGCAGTACTTC
CVSTPGLAGYEQYF
>TRBJ2-1|many|TRBD2|TRBV4-3|14
TGCGCCAGCAGGTTACTAGCGGGAATGAATGAGCAGTTCTTC
CASRLLAGMNEQFF
>TRBJ2-3|-|TRBD2|TRBV12-3/TRBV12-4|16
TGTGCCAGCATTCTAAGGACTAGCGGGAGCACAGATACGCAGTATTTT
CASILRTSGSTDTQYF
>TRBJ2-7|-|-|TRBV11-2|15
TGTGCCAGCAGTCATAGCAGGTTTTGGTCCTACAAGCAGTACTTC
CASSHSRFWSYKQYF
>TRBJ2-5|-|TRBD2|TRBV28|13
TGTGCCAGCAAACGGGAGGGGGTAGAGAGCCAGCACTTC
CASKREGVESQHF
>TRBJ2-5|-|-|TRBV10-3|12
TGTGCCATCAGTGCTGAAGGGGAGACCCAGTACTTC
CAISAEGETQYF
>TRBJ2-7|many|-|TRBV4-2|13
TGTGCCAGCAGTTTGAAGGGCACCTCGCAGCAGTACTTC
CASSLKGTSQQYF
>TRBJ1-1|-|-|TRBV11-2|14
TGTGCCAGCAGCTCGCCTGGTATGTGGTCTGAAGCTTTCTTC
CASSSPGMWSEAFF
>TRBJ2-5|-|TRBD2|TRBV28|15
TGTGCCAGCCGTCTGACTAGCGGGAGGTCGGAGACCCAGTACTTC
CASRLTSGRSETQYF
>TRBJ2-7|-|-|TRBV14|14
TGTACCAGCAGCCATCGGGGGAGCATGTACGAGCAGTACTTC
CTSSHRGSMYEQYF
>TRBJ2-3|-|TRBD2|TRBV11-1|15
TGTGCCAGCAGCGGTAGCGGGGGGGACACAGATACGCAGTATTTT
CASSGSGGDTDTQYF
>TRBJ2-1|-|TRBD2|TRBV12-3/TRBV12-4|14
TGTGCCAGCAGTCGAGCGGGAGGGCCTGGTGAGCAGTTCTTC
CASSRAGGPGEQFF
>TRBJ1-1|many|-|TRBV12-3/TRBV12-4|14
TGTGCCAGCAGTTTTCAGGGAGGAGGAACTGAAGCTTTCTTT
CASSFQGGGTEAFF
>TRBJ2-2|many|-|TRBV11-3|15
TGTGCCAGCAGCCTAATATCAGGGAGCACCGGGGAGCTGTTTTTT
CASSLISGSTGELFF
>TRBJ1-1|-|-|TRBV6-6|17
TGTGCCAGCAGTTACTCGATGGAGACAGTGTCGAACACTGAAGCTTTCTTT
CASSYSMETVSNTEAFF
>TRBJ2-7|many|-|TRBV12-3/TRBV12-4|13
TGTGCCAGCAGTTTCAAGGTATCCTACGAGCAGTACTTC
CASSFKVSYEQYF
>TRBJ1-2|few|TRBD1|TRBV6-2/TRBV6-3|16
TGTGCCAGCAGTAGGGGGGACAGCGCTTCCAACTATGGCTACACCTTC
CASSRGDSASNYGYTF
>TRBJ2-1|-|TRBD2|TRBV19|15
TGTGCCAGTAGAGCGGGGAGGGAAGCCTACAATGAGCAGTTCTTC
CASRAGREAYNEQFF
>TRBJ2-1|-|-|TRBV12-3/TRBV12-4|15
TGTGCCAGCAGTTTGGGTCTGAGCTTGTTCAATGAGCAGTTCTTC
CASSLGLSLFNEQFF
>TRBJ2-3|once|TRBD2|TRBV4-2|16
TGTGCCACCAGCCAAGTTTTAGCTAGCGGGAGCGATACGCAGTATTTT
CATSQVLASGSDTQYF
>TRBJ1-5|many|-|TRBV6-2/TRBV6-3|16
TGTGCCAGCAGTTGGTCCGGGGGGACGGGCAATCAGCCCCAGCATTTT
CASSWSGGTGNQPQHF
>TRBJ1-1|few|-|TRBV6-6|13
TGTGCCAGCAGTGACAGGTTCAACACTGAAGCTTTCTTT
CASSDRFNTEAFF